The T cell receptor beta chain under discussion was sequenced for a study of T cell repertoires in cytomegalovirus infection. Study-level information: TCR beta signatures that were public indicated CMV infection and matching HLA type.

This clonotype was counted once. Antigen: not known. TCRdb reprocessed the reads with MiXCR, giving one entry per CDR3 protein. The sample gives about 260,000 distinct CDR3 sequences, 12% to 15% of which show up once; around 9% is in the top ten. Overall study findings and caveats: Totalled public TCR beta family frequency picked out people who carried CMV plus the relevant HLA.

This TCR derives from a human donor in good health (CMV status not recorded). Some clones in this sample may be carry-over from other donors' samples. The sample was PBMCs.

CDR3 DNA: TGTGCCAGCAGCTTAGACCATTCGCTAATTAACTATGGCTACACCTTC. Encoded protein: CASSLDHSLINYGYTF. The rearrangement uses TRBV7-6 and TRBJ1-2; D remains unclear. V was clipped by 1 base and J by 1 base, with 13 bases between them. Germline loops: CDR1 SGHVS, CDR2 FNYEAQ. The CDR3 length is 16 residues.